This entry lists 18 T cell receptor beta chains sequenced from one sample in a study of neurological immune-mediated disorders. MiXCR was run by TCRdb on the 5' RACE reads, yielding one entry per CDR3 protein. Of around 52,000 distinct CDR3 sequences listed, less than 6% were seen once; the top ten hold about 1.3%. Sequencing input: CD4+ T cells from blood. These receptors originate from a woman younger than 30 with multiple sclerosis.

There are many counts of this clonotype. This chain links TRBV6-2 or TRBV6-3 with TRBJ2-5; D is ambiguous. CDR3 length: 11 amino acids. V lost 2 bases and J 5 bases, leaving 3 bases between the germline ends. Germline V gene data show CDR1 as MNHEY and CDR2 as SVGEGT. CDR3 DNA sequence: TGTGCCAGCAGTTACCGGGAGACCCAGTACTTC. Protein product: CASSYRETQYF.

Only a few counts were recorded for this clonotype. CDR3 protein: CASRARQEYSNQPQHF. DNA of the CDR3: TGTGCCAGCCGGGCCCGACAGGAGTATAGCAATCAGCCCCAGCATTTT. V gene TRBV27 combines with J gene TRBJ1-5; tentatively, D is TRBD1 (6 bases). Germline values: CDR1 MNHEY, CDR2 SMNVEV (reference sequence). The CDR3 extends over 16 amino acids. Trimming took off 8 bases at V and 0 bases at J, with 17 bases between the two ends.

This clonotype has a count of ten or more. Compared with germline, one end of the junction differs, possibly owing to a read error. The J gene is TRBJ2-5, the V gene TRBV3-1; TRBD2 matches at 8 bases. CDR1 and CDR2 (germline): LGHDT, YNNKEL (reference sequence). The CDR3 spans 15 residues. The DNA of the CDR3 is TGTGCCAGCAGCCAAGGCGGTGAGAGCGGGAGAGAGCGTATCTTC. Translating gives CASSQGGESGRERIF.

In its sample, this clonotype was seen many times. The CDR3 spells CSARDLGREAFF. The CDR3 bases are TGCAGTGCTAGAGATCTGGGGAGGGAAGCTTTCTTT. The chain combines TRBV20-1 with TRBJ1-1; D is ambiguous. Trimming pared 0 bases from V and 8 bases from J, leaving 10 bases between. From germline, CDR1 is DFQATT and CDR2 SNEGSKA (reference sequence). The CDR3 covers 12 residues.

This clonotype was observed at least ten times. The genes are TRBV5-1 and TRBJ2-1; weak D call: TRBD2 (5 bases). The CDR3 is 15 amino acids. The germline V gene encodes CDR1 SGHRS and CDR2 YFSETQ. V was shortened by 0 bases and J by 4 bases, with 11 bases between the two germline ends. The CDR3 coding sequence is TGCGCCAGCAGCTTGGGCGGACTCGGGTACAATGAGCAGTTCTTC. Protein sequence: CASSLGGLGYNEQFF.

This clonotype was seen repeatedly, ten times or more. The rearrangement uses TRBV6-1 and TRBJ1-5; D uncertain. CDR1 is MNHNS and CDR2 is SASEGT in the germline V gene. The CDR3 is 15 residues long. Between the trimmed V and J ends, which lost 2 bases and 5 bases, there was a span of 13 bases. This CDR3 reads CASSEILRGHQPQHF. DNA of the CDR3: TGTGCCAGCAGTGAAATCCTTCGTGGGCATCAGCCCCAGCATTTT.

This rearrangement joins TRBV9 to TRBJ1-5, with D unresolved. CDR1 and CDR2 (germline): SGDLS, YYNGEE. V was trimmed by 3 bases and J by 4 bases, leaving 20 bases between them. The CDR3 length is 17 residues. The CDR3 DNA reads as TGTGCCAGCAGCGCCCACGGATTAGTTGCACCGAATCAGCCCCAGCATTTT. Its translation: CASSAHGLVAPNQPQHF.

This clonotype was seen many times. This chain uses TRBV2 with TRBJ2-3, with 8 bases fitting TRBD2. The junction had 13 bases not matched to a gene; V was cut back by 7 bases and J by 1 base. CDR3 length: 17 residues. Per the germline V gene, CDR1 is SNHLY and CDR2 is FYNNEI. CDR3 residues: CASTSSGKVFRTDTQYF. The CDR3 region has the DNA TGTGCCAGCACGAGTAGCGGGAAGGTGTTTCGCACAGATACGCAGTATTTT.

This clonotype has at least ten counts. The V and J genes are TRBV4-2 and TRBJ2-5; 10 bases are shared with TRBD2. V lost 1 base to trimming and J lost 3 bases; unmatched junction nucleotides: 5. CDR3 size: 16 residues. Germline V gene data show CDR1 as LGHNA and CDR2 as YNFKEQ. As DNA, the CDR3 is TGTGCCAGCAGCCAAGCGTCTAGCGGGAGAGAAGAGACCCAGTACTTC. It codes for CASSQASSGREETQYF.

The chain combines TRBV7-8 with TRBJ1-6; D is perhaps TRBD1 (5 bases). This CDR3 region has 20 residues. The V gene lost 5 bases and the J gene lost 0 bases, with 23 bases spanning the gap. The germline V gene has CDR1 SGHVS and CDR2 FQNEAQ. The CDR3 protein is CASSPIPGGSQSSYNSPLHF. CDR3 nucleotide sequence: TGTGCCAGCAGCCCCATTCCGGGGGGATCTCAGAGCTCCTATAATTCACCCCTCCACTTT.

This clonotype was detected many times. The V and J genes are TRBV20-1 and TRBJ1-4, with D possibly matching TRBD1 (6 bases). Germline lookup yields CDR1 DFQATT and CDR2 SNEGSKA (reference sequence). V lost 5 bases and J lost 4, with 14 bases in between. This CDR3 is 14 amino acids long. CDR3 nucleotide sequence: TGCAGTGCTGTCCGGGACAACTATAATGAAAAACTGTTTTTT. Amino acid sequence: CSAVRDNYNEKLFF.

This clonotype was seen ten or more times. V and J are TRBV6-1 and TRBJ2-7, with D perhaps given as TRBD1 or TRBD2 (5 bases each). The CDR3 runs 15 residues. Germline lookup yields CDR1 MNHNS and CDR2 SASEGT. Trimming took 2 bases from V and 7 from J, leaving 18 bases between them. Here the CDR3 DNA reads TGTGCCAGCAGTGAACGGCAGGGTGGTTGGGGGGAGCAGTACGTC. Protein: CASSERQGGWGEQYV.

At least ten counts were recorded for this clonotype. V and J are TRBV15 and TRBJ1-1; D unclear. The CDR3 runs to 14 residues. Germline V gives CDR1 LNHNV, CDR2 YYDKDF (reference sequence). V was clipped by 0 bases and J by 1 base, with 6 bases between them. The CDR3 sequence: CATSRDPSNTEAFF. The DNA of the CDR3 is TGTGCCACCAGCAGAGATCCCTCGAACACTGAAGCTTTCTTT.

The rearrangement joins TRBV5-4 to TRBJ2-1; 10 bases fit TRBD2. CDR3 size: 18 residues. V gave up 4 bases and J gave up 2 bases; unmatched junction bases: 12. Germline V gives CDR1 SGHNT, CDR2 YYREEE (reference sequence). CDR3 residues: CASSQVPGLAKPYNEQFF. CDR3 DNA: TGTGCCAGCAGCCAAGTTCCGGGACTAGCGAAACCCTACAATGAGCAGTTCTTC.

Ten or more counts support this clonotype. This chain joins TRBV7-2 and TRBJ2-1; the D gene is possibly TRBD2 (6 bases). V lost 5 bases to trimming and J lost 1 base, with 15 bases between them. Germline V gives CDR1 SGHTA, CDR2 FQGNSA. The length of the CDR3 is 16 residues. The chain's CDR3 is CASSHVARGSYNEQFF. Written as DNA, the CDR3 is TGTGCCAGCAGCCACGTAGCGCGGGGTTCCTACAATGAGCAGTTCTTC.

The chain joins TRBV6-5 to TRBJ2-1; 11 positions agree with TRBD2. The CDR3 loop spans 14 amino acids. Losses at the gene ends were 0 bases for V and 12 bases for J; bases not matched to a gene: 4. In germline, CDR1 is MNHEY, CDR2 SVGAGI. CDR3 sequence: CASSYSLAGGWQFF. DNA for the CDR3: TGTGCCAGCAGTTACTCGCTAGCGGGGGGTTGGCAGTTCTTC.

This clonotype was seen ten or more times. The rearrangement links TRBV12-3 or TRBV12-4 to TRBJ2-2; no firm D call. The CDR3 contains 14 residues. Trimming removed 5 bases from V and 0 bases from J, with 7 bases in between. CDR3 in amino acids: CASSRGPNTGELFF. The CDR3 nucleotides read TGTGCCAGCAGTAGAGGACCGAACACCGGGGAGCTGTTTTTT.

This clonotype was observed many times. V gene TRBV6-2 or TRBV6-3 combines with J gene TRBJ1-1; D is uncertain. The germline V gene encodes CDR1 MNHEY and CDR2 SVGEGT. The CDR3 consists of 12 residues. Deletions cut 2 bases from V and 1 base from J, with 2 bases between. CDR3 protein: CASSYANTEAFF. The CDR3 DNA is TGTGCCAGCAGTTACGCGAACACTGAAGCTTTCTTT.